This T cell receptor beta chain was observed in a study of blood T cell repertoires in COVID-19. Overall study context: There were acute and convalescent COVID-19 samples, and they came from the United States, Italy and Spain. The analysed material was cDNA or gDNA that came from T cells, B-cell-depleted T cells, or PBMCs.

Authors' methods: Estimation of nucleated cell counts was performed using reference gene primer amplification. The table came from immunoSEQ multiplex PCR; TCRdb's copy has only in-frame clones and leaves some out. Clone size and the V and J calls come from that table; the DNA yielded D and trimming. This table holds 220,000 or so clones, under 90% found once. The source material was peripheral blood. The receptor's source is a woman older than 75 with acute or convalescent COVID-19.

The CDR3 DNA follows: TGTGCCTGGCGGCGCACAGGCAGGGACACTGAAGCTTTCTTT. Translated: CAWRRTGRDTEAFF. The V call is TRBV30, the J call TRBJ1-1; tentative D call: TRBD1 (5 bases). V lost 5 bases to trimming and J lost 3 bases, with 16 bases between them. Per the germline V gene, CDR1 is GTSNPN and CDR2 is SVGIG (reference sequence). The CDR3 totals 14 residues.